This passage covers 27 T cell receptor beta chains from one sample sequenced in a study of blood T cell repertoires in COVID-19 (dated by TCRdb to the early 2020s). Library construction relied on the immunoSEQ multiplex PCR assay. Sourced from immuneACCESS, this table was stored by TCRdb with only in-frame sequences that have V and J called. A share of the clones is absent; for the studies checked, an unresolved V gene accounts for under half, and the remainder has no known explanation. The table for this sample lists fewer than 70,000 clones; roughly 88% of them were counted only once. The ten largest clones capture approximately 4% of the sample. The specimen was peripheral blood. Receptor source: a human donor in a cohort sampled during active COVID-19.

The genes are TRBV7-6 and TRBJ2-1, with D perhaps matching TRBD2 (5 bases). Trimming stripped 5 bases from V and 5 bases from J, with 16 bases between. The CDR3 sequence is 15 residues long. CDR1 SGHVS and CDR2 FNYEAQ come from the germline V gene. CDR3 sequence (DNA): TGTGCCAGCAGCATTGACGTAGCGATCCACAATGAGCAGTTCTTC. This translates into CASSIDVAIHNEQFF. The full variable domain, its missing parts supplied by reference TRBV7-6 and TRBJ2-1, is GAGVSQSPRYKVTKRGQDVALRCDPISGHVSLYWYRQALGQGPEFLTYFNYEAQQDKSGLPNDRFSAERPEGSISTLTIQRTEQRDSAMYRCASSIDVAIHNEQFFGPGTRLTVL.

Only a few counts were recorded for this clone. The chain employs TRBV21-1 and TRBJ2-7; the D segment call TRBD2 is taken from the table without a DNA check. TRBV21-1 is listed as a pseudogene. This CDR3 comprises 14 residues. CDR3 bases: TGTGCCAGCAGCAAAGGGGGAGGAACCTACGAGCAGTACTTC. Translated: CASSKGGGTYEQYF.

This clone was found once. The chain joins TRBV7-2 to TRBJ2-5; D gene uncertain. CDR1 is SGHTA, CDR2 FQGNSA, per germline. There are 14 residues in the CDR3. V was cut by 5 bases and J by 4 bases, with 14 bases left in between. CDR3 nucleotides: TGTGCCAGCAGCCTAGTCCAGGTCAGAGAGACCCAGTACTTC. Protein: CASSLVQVRETQYF.

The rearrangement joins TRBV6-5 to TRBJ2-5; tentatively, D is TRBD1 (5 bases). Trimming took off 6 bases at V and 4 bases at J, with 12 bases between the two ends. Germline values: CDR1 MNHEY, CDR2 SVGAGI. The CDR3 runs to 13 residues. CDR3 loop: CASSQGLGETQYF. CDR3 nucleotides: TGTGCCAGCAGCCAGGGCCTCGGAGAGACCCAGTACTTC.

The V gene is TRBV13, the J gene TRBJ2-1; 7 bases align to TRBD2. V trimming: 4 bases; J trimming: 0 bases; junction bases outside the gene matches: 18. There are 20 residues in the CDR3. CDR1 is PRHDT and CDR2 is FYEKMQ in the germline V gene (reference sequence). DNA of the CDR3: TGTGCCAGCAGCTCTCTTCTAGCGGAAATTGATCTAAGCTCCTACAATGAGCAGTTCTTC. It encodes CASSSLLAEIDLSSYNEQFF. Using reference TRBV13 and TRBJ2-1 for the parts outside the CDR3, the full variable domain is AAGVIQSPRHLIKEKRETATLKCYPIPRHDTVYWYQQGPGQDPQFLISFYEKMQSDKGSIPDRFSAQQFSDYHSELNMSSLELGDSALYFCASSSLLAEIDLSSYNEQFFGPGTRLTVL.

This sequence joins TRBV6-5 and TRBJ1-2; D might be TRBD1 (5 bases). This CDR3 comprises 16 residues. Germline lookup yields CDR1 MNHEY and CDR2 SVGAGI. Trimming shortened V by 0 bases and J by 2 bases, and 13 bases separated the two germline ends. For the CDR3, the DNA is TGTGCCAGCAGTTACTCGAAGGCAGGGCGAAACTATGGCTACACCTTC. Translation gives CASSYSKAGRNYGYTF.

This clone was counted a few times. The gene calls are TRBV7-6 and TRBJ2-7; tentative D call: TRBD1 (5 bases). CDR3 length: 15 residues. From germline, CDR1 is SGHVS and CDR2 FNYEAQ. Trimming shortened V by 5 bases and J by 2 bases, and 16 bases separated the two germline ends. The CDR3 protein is CASSGLLTGTYEQYF. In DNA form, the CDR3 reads TGTGCCAGCAGCGGCCTCCTTACAGGTACCTACGAGCAGTACTTC.

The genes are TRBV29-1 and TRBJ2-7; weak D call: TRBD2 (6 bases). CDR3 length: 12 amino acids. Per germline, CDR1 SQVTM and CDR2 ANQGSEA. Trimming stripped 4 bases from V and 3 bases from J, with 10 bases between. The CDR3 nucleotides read TGCAGCGTTGTAACGGAGGGCTACGAGCAGTACTTC. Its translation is CSVVTEGYEQYF.

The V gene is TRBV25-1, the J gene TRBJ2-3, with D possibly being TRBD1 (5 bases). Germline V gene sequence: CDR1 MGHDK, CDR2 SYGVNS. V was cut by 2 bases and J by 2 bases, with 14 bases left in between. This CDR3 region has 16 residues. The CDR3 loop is CASSEGDRPNTDTQYF. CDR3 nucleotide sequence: TGTGCCAGCAGTGAAGGTGACAGACCTAACACAGATACGCAGTATTTT.

CDR3 region: CASSQGQGAQHF. In DNA, the CDR3 is TGTGCCAGCAGCCAAGGGCAGGGCGCGCAGCATTTT. The chain is built from TRBV4-2 and TRBJ2-3, with D tentatively TRBD1 (5 bases). The J call may be wrong; the DNA end is better matched by TRBJ1-5. CDR1 and CDR2 from the germline V gene are LGHNA and YNFKEQ. The CDR3 spans 12 residues.

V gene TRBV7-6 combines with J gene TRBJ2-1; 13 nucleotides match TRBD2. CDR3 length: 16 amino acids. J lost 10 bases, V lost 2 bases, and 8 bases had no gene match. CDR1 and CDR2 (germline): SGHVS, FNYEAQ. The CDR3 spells CASSLSGLAGEGEQFF. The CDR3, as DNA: TGTGCCAGCAGCTTAAGTGGACTAGCGGGAGAGGGGGAGCAGTTCTTC.

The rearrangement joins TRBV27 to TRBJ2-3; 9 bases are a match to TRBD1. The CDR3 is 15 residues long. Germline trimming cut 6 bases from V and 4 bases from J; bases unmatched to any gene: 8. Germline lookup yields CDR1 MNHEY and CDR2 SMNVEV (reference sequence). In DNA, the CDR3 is TGTGCCAGCAGGGACAGACAGGGGGTTCCAGATACGCAGTATTTT. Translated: CASRDRQGVPDTQYF.

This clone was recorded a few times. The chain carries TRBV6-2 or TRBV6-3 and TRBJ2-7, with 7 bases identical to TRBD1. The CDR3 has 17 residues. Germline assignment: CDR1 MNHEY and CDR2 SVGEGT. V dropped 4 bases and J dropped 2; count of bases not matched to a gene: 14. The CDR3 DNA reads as TGTGCCAGCAGTTTATTAATAGGGGACAGCTATACCTACGAGCAGTACTTC. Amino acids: CASSLLIGDSYTYEQYF.

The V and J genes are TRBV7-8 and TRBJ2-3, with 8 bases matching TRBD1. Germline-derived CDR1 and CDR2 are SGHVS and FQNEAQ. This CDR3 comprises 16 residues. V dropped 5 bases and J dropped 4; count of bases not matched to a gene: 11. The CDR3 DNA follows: TGTGCCAGCAGCCCTGGACAGGGTTTGGTCGCAGATACGCAGTATTTT. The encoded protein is CASSPGQGLVADTQYF.

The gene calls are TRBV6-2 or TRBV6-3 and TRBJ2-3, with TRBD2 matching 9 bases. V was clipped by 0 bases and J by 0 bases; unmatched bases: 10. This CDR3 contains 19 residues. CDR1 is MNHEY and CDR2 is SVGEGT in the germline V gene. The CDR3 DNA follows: TGTGCCAGCAGTTACTCTTGGGCTAGCGGGGCTGCTAGCACAGATACGCAGTATTTT. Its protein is CASSYSWASGAASTDTQYF.

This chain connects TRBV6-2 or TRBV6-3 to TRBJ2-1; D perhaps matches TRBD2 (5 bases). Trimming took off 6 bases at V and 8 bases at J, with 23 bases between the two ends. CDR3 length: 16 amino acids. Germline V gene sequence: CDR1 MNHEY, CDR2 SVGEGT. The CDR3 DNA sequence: TGTGCCAGCAGCCTAACCCCGCTTTGGGGAGCCCATGAGCAGTTCTTC. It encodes CASSLTPLWGAHEQFF.

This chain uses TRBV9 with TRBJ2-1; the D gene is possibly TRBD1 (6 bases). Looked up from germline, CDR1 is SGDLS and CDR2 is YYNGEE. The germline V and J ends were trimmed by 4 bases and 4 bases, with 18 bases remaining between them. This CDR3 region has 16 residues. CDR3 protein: CASSYVKGVPYNEQFF. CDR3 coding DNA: TGTGCCAGCAGCTATGTTAAGGGGGTGCCGTACAATGAGCAGTTCTTC. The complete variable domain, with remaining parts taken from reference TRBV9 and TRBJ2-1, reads DSGVTQTPKHLITATGQRVTLRCSPRSGDLSVYWYQQSLDQGLQFLIQYYNGEERAKGNILERFSAQQFPDLHSELNLSSLELGDSALYFCASSYVKGVPYNEQFFGPGTRLTVL.

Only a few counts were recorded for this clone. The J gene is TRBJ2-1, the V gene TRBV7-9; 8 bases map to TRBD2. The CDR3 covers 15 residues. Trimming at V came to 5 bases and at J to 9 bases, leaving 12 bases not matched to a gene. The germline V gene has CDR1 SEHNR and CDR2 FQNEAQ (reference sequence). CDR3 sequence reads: CASSPVAGWVIEQFF. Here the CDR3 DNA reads TGTGCCAGCAGCCCAGTAGCGGGATGGGTCATTGAGCAGTTCTTC.

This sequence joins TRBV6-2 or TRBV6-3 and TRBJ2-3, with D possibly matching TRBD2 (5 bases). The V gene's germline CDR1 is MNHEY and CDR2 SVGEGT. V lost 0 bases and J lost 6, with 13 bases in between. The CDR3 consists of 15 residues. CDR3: CASSYSITPGDTQYF. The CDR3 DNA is TGTGCCAGCAGTTACTCGATAACGCCGGGGGATACGCAGTATTTT.

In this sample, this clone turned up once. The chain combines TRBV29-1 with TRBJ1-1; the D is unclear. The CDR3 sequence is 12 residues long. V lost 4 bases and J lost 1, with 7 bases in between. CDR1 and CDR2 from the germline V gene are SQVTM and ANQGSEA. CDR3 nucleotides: TGCAGCGTTGTTTGGCAGAACACTGAAGCTTTCTTT. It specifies CSVVWQNTEAFF.

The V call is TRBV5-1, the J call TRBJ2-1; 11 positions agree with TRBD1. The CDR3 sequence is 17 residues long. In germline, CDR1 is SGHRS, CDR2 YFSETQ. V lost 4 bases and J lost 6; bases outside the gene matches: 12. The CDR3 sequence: CASSPGQGVSTGNEQFF. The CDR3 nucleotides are TGCGCCAGCAGCCCGGGACAGGGGGTCAGTACGGGCAATGAGCAGTTCTTC.

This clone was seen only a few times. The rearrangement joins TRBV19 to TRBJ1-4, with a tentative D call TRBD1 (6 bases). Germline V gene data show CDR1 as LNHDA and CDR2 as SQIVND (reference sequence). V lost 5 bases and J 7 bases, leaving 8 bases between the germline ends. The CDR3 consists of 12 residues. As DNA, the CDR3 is TGTGCCAGTAGTCAGGGGATTGAAAAACTGTTTTTT. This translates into CASSQGIEKLFF.

This CDR3 reads CASSVEDRSGYTF. The DNA of the CDR3 is TGTGCCAGCAGCGTAGAAGACAGGAGCGGCTACACCTTC. The chain links TRBV9 to TRBJ1-2, with D perhaps matching TRBD1 (6 bases). The CDR3 is 13 amino acids. CDR1 and CDR2 (germline): SGDLS, YYNGEE. Deletions cut 0 bases from V and 8 bases from J, with 11 bases between.

In nucleotides, the CDR3 is TGCGCCAGCAGCCTAACAGGGGGTAATGAAAAACTGTTTTTT. Translated, it gives CASSLTGGNEKLFF. This chain connects TRBV4-1 to TRBJ1-4; TRBD1 aligns across 8 bases. This CDR3 region has 14 residues. Germline-derived CDR1 and CDR2 are MGHRA and YSYEKL. The J segment lost 4 bases and the V segment lost 4 bases, leaving 2 bases of the junction unmatched.

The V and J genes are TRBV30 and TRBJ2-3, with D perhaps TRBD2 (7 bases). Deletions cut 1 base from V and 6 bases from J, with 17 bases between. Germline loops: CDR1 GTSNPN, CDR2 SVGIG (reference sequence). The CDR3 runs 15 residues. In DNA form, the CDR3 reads TGTGCCTGGAGTGCGGGACAAAGGGAGGGCGATACGCAGTATTTT. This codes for CAWSAGQREGDTQYF.

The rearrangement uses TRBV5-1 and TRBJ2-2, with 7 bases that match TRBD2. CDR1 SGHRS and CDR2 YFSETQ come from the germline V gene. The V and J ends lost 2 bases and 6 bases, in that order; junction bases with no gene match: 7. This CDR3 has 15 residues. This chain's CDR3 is CASSFLRGSAGELFF. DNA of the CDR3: TGCGCCAGCAGCTTCCTGCGCGGGAGTGCCGGGGAGCTGTTTTTT. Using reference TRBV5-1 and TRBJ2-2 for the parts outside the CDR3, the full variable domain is KAGVTQTPRYLIKTRGQQVTLSCSPISGHRSVSWYQQTPGQGLQFLFEYFSETQRNKGNFPGRFSGRQFSNSRSEMNVSTLELGDSALYLCASSFLRGSAGELFFGEGSRLTVL.

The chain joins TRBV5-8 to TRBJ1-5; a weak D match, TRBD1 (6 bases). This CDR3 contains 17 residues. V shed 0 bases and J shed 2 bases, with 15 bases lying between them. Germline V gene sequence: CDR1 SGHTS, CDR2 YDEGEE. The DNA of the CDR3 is TGTGCCAGCAGCTTGGTCAGACAGGCGATTCGCAATCAGCCCCAGCATTTT. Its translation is CASSLVRQAIRNQPQHF.